The 32 T cell receptor beta chains reported below all come from one sample, sequenced in a study of early T cells in non-severe SARS-CoV-2 infection. TCRdb recomputed calls from the 5' RACE reads with MiXCR, one row per CDR3 protein. The table records about 48,000 distinct CDR3 sequences, roughly 5.3% of them present only once. Sequencing was performed on whole blood. These receptors were taken from an adult who was a healthcare worker with PCR-confirmed SARS-CoV-2 infection or an uninfected control (not recorded which).

The table lists this clonotype with a few counts. This rearrangement joins TRBV5-1 to TRBJ2-1; TRBD2 matches 12 bases. The CDR3 is 15 residues long. Germline CDR1 and CDR2: SGHRS and YFSETQ. Trimming at V came to 4 bases and at J to 4 bases, leaving 3 bases not matched to a gene. The CDR3 coding sequence is TGCGCCAGCAGCCCGGGACTAGCGGGTTACAATGAGCAGTTCTTC. It translates to CASSPGLAGYNEQFF.

The chain employs TRBV6-2 or TRBV6-3 and TRBJ2-5; 8 nucleotides match TRBD2. J was trimmed by 1 base and V by 0 bases; bases with no gene match: 10. The CDR3 contains 18 residues. Germline V CDR1 and CDR2: MNHEY, SVGEGT. The CDR3 region is CASSYSRERGRRQETQYF. The CDR3 DNA is TGTGCCAGCAGTTACTCGAGGGAGCGGGGGCGACGCCAAGAGACCCAGTACTTC.

A few counts support this clonotype. The chain recombines TRBV2 with TRBJ1-5, with D possibly being TRBD1 (5 bases). Germline CDR1 reads SNHLY; CDR2 reads FYNNEI. Trimming took 0 bases from V and 6 from J, leaving 12 bases between them. The CDR3 spans 15 residues. CDR3 in amino acids: CASSEAPGLGQPQHF. Written as DNA, the CDR3 is TGTGCCAGCAGTGAAGCGCCAGGGCTGGGTCAGCCCCAGCATTTT.

The table lists this clonotype with a few counts. This chain connects TRBV12-3 or TRBV12-4 to TRBJ2-7; 7 bases align to TRBD1. V trimming: 4 bases; J trimming: 7 bases; junction bases outside the gene matches: 7. The length of the CDR3 is 13 residues. The CDR3 DNA is TGTGCCAGCAGTTCCCCCACAGGGGAAGAGCAGTACTTC. It yields the protein CASSSPTGEEQYF.

This clonotype was found many times. This chain uses TRBV19 with TRBJ2-7; tentatively, D is TRBD2 (6 bases). The CDR3 is 15 amino acids. The germline V and J ends were trimmed by 3 bases and 7 bases, with 19 bases remaining between them. Germline V gives CDR1 LNHDA, CDR2 SQIVND (reference sequence). CDR3 sequence reads: CASSIPGARVGEQYF. The CDR3, as DNA: TGTGCCAGTAGTATCCCGGGAGCCCGGGTAGGGGAGCAGTACTTC. The whole variable domain, filled in from reference TRBV19 and TRBJ2-7, reads DGGITQSPKYLFRKEGQNVTLSCEQNLNHDAMYWYRQDPGQGLRLIYYSQIVNDFQKGDIAEGYSVSREKKESFPLTVTSAQKNPTAFYLCASSIPGARVGEQYFGPGTRLTVT.

The chain employs TRBV12-3 or TRBV12-4 and TRBJ1-6; D unclear. V was cut by 4 bases and J by 8 bases, with 15 bases left in between. The CDR3 is made up of 15 amino acids. In DNA, the CDR3 is TGTGCCAGCAGTTATCGACGGGCGGATGATTCACCCCTCCACTTT. This encodes CASSYRRADDSPLHF.

This clonotype showed up many times. V and J are TRBV5-8 and TRBJ1-5, with TRBD1 as a possible D gene (6 bases). The CDR3 length is 13 residues. Deletions cut 5 bases from V and 5 bases from J, with 11 bases between. Germline V CDR1 and CDR2: SGHTS, YDEGEE. CDR3 in DNA: TGTGCCAGCAGACGAGGGGGGCATCAGCCCCAGCATTTT. It encodes CASRRGGHQPQHF.

The CDR3 spells CASSGVTGYEQYF. The CDR3 region has the DNA TGCGCCAGCAGCGGAGTTACTGGCTACGAGCAGTACTTC. The chain has TRBV5-1 and TRBJ2-7, with D unresolved. Looked up from germline, CDR1 is SGHRS and CDR2 is YFSETQ. The CDR3 extends over 13 amino acids. V was trimmed by 4 bases and J by 3 bases, leaving 11 bases between them.

The J gene is TRBJ2-7, the V gene TRBV7-2; D tentatively fits TRBD1 or TRBD2 (5 bases each). Trimming left V 5 bases short and J 4 bases short, with 18 bases between. This CDR3 spans 15 amino acids. Germline values: CDR1 SGHTA, CDR2 FQGNSA. CDR3 residues: CASSRPRVGVYEQYF. For the CDR3, the DNA is TGTGCCAGCAGCCGGCCCCGCGTGGGGGTTTACGAGCAGTACTTC. The full variable domain, with the rest looked up from reference TRBV7-2 and TRBJ2-7, is GAGVSQSPSNKVTEKGKDVELRCDPISGHTALYWYRQSLGQGLEFLIYFQGNSAPDKSGLPSDRFSAERTGGSVSTLTIQRTQQEDSAVYLCASSRPRVGVYEQYFGPGTRLTVT.

This clonotype was detected a few times. CDR3 bases: TGTGCCAGCAGTTCGGTTAGAGGGTGGAACTATGGCTACACCTTC. Translation gives CASSSVRGWNYGYTF. V is TRBV6-5 and J is TRBJ1-2; D ambiguous. The CDR3 extends over 15 amino acids. Germline V gene sequence: CDR1 MNHEY, CDR2 SVGAGI. V was pared by 4 bases and J by 2 bases, with 14 bases between.

At least ten counts were recorded for this clonotype. The V gene is TRBV4-2, the J gene TRBJ2-1; TRBD2 agrees at 13 bases. Germline-derived CDR1 and CDR2 are LGHNA and YNFKEQ. This CDR3 spans 17 amino acids. V was clipped by 1 base and J by 8 bases; unmatched bases: 8. The CDR3: CASSQARLAGGVDEQFF. The CDR3 DNA follows: TGTGCCAGCAGCCAAGCGAGACTAGCGGGGGGAGTAGATGAGCAGTTCTTC.

CDR3 in DNA: TGTGCCAGCAGCGTCCGGGACACGAACACCGGGGAGCTGTTTTTT. Encoded protein: CASSVRDTNTGELFF. The J gene is TRBJ2-2, the V gene TRBV11-2; TRBD1 might be the D (6 bases). V was trimmed by 5 bases and J by 0 bases, leaving 10 bases between them. Germline V lookup: CDR1 SGHAT, CDR2 FQNNGV. The CDR3 is 15 amino acids. Supplemented by reference TRBV11-2 and TRBJ2-2, the full variable domain reads EAGVAQSPRYKIIEKRQSVAFWCNPISGHATLYWYQQILGQGPKLLIQFQNNGVVDDSQLPKDRFSAERLKGVDSTLKIQPAKLEDSAVYLCASSVRDTNTGELFFGEGSRLTVL.

The chain joins TRBV7-8 to TRBJ1-2; 8 bases align to TRBD1. V was pared by 1 base and J by 8 bases, with 9 bases of the junction left unmatched. The CDR3 runs 15 residues. Germline V CDR1 and CDR2: SGHVS, FQNEAQ. In DNA, the CDR3 is TGTGCCAGCAGCTTAGATCTCCCCAGGGGGCGAGGCTACACCTTC. As protein: CASSLDLPRGRGYTF.

Ten or more counts support this clonotype. The gene calls are TRBV5-6 and TRBJ2-3; D is uncertain. The ends were cut back, 2 bases at V and 2 bases at J, with 3 bases in the middle. The CDR3 is 12 residues long. Germline V CDR1 and CDR2: SGHDT, YYEEEE. The CDR3 sequence: CASSLITDTQYF. The CDR3 DNA sequence: TGTGCCAGCAGCTTAATCACAGATACGCAGTATTTT.

In its sample, this clonotype was seen many times. The rearrangement joins TRBV11-2 to TRBJ1-5; D call uncertain. The CDR3 extends over 16 amino acids. Trimming removed 5 bases at V and 1 base at J, with 15 bases between. Germline CDR1 and CDR2: SGHAT and FQNNGV. The CDR3 protein is CASSPARAASNQPQHF. The CDR3 nucleotides read TGTGCCAGCAGCCCAGCCCGGGCAGCGAGCAATCAGCCCCAGCATTTT.

This clonotype was recorded many times. The chain combines TRBV6-1 with TRBJ1-2; unclear D gene. V lost 1 base to trimming and J lost 4 bases, with 4 bases between them. Germline lookup yields CDR1 MNHNS and CDR2 SASEGT. The CDR3 loop spans 12 amino acids. As DNA, the CDR3 is TGTGCCAGCAGTGAAGGCAGCTATGGCTACACCTTC. Translating gives CASSEGSYGYTF.

This clonotype was detected ten times or more. V gene TRBV6-5 combines with J gene TRBJ1-2; 8 bases map to TRBD1. Germline lookup yields CDR1 MNHEY and CDR2 SVGAGI. This CDR3 contains 15 residues. V gave up 6 bases and J gave up 2 bases; unmatched junction bases: 8. The chain's CDR3 is CASSARTGQNYGYTF. In nucleotides, the CDR3 is TGTGCCAGCAGCGCTAGGACAGGGCAGAACTATGGCTACACCTTC.

This clonotype has ten or more counts. V is TRBV10-3 and J is TRBJ2-7; tentative D call: TRBD1 (5 bases). The germline V and J ends were trimmed by 8 bases and 0 bases, with 23 bases remaining between them. The CDR3 spans 17 residues. Germline loops: CDR1 ENHRY, CDR2 SYGVKD. DNA for the CDR3: TGTGCCATCGCCCCATCTTCAACAGGAAAATACTCCTACGAGCAGTACTTC. Translated: CAIAPSSTGKYSYEQYF.

The rearrangement joins TRBV11-2 to TRBJ2-7; 8 bases fit TRBD2. In germline, CDR1 is SGHAT, CDR2 FQNNGV. This CDR3 spans 14 amino acids. V trimming: 1 base; J trimming: 6 bases; junction bases outside the gene matches: 5. The CDR3 region has the DNA TGTGCCAGCAGCTTAGGTCCAGCGGGAGCCGAGCAGTACTTC. Its translation is CASSLGPAGAEQYF.

This clonotype occurred many times. The CDR3 protein is CASSSNLSGANVLTF. DNA of the CDR3: TGTGCCAGCAGCTCAAACCTCTCTGGGGCCAACGTCCTGACTTTC. V gene TRBV12-3 or TRBV12-4 combines with J gene TRBJ2-6; no clear D. Trimming took off 6 bases at V and 0 bases at J, with 9 bases between the two ends. This CDR3 comprises 15 residues.

This clonotype was recorded at least ten times. This chain links TRBV6-6 with TRBJ2-7; 7 positions match TRBD1. CDR3 length: 13 residues. V shed 7 bases, J shed 5 bases, and the junction held 8 bases outside the gene matches. In germline, CDR1 is MNHNY, CDR2 SVGAGI (reference sequence). The CDR3 DNA follows: TGTGCCAGCACCCCGGACAGGTTCCACGAGCAGTACTTC. Its translation is CASTPDRFHEQYF.

This clonotype has a count of ten or more. V gene TRBV18 combines with J gene TRBJ2-3; no definite D call. The CDR3 contains 16 residues. Germline V lookup: CDR1 KGHSH, CDR2 LQKENI. Trimming cost V 3 bases and J 4 bases, with 17 bases left between them. Here the CDR3 reads CASSPASGLAADTQYF. CDR3 DNA sequence: TGTGCCAGCTCACCCGCTTCCGGCTTAGCTGCAGATACGCAGTATTTT.

This chain links TRBV29-1 with TRBJ2-6; weak D call: TRBD2 (5 bases). The germline CDR1 and CDR2 sequences are SQVTM and ANQGSEA. The V gene lost 4 bases and the J gene lost 0 bases, with 22 bases spanning the gap. This CDR3 contains 19 residues. The CDR3: CSVAGLNGMGNSGANVLTF. The CDR3 bases are TGCAGCGTTGCCGGACTTAATGGGATGGGCAACTCTGGGGCCAACGTCCTGACTTTC. Using reference TRBV29-1 and TRBJ2-6 for the parts outside the CDR3, the full variable domain is SAVISQKPSRDICQRGTSLTIQCQVDSQVTMMFWYRQQPGQSLTLIATANQGSEATYESGFVIDKFPISRPNLTFSTLTVSNMSPEDSSIYLCSVAGLNGMGNSGANVLTFGAGSRLTVL.

The chain carries TRBV3-1 and TRBJ2-6, with D perhaps matching TRBD1 (5 bases). V lost 3 bases and J 4 bases, leaving 16 bases between the germline ends. There are 17 residues in the CDR3. Germline-derived CDR1 and CDR2 are LGHDT and YNNKEL (reference sequence). The CDR3 nucleotides read TGTGCCAGCAGCCATGAAAACAGGCGCTCGGGGGCCAACGTCCTGACTTTC. This sequence encodes CASSHENRRSGANVLTF.

Only a few counts were recorded for this clonotype. This chain connects TRBV4-1 to TRBJ2-7; tentatively, D is TRBD2 (6 bases). Germline V gene data show CDR1 as MGHRA and CDR2 as YSYEKL. Trimming removed 3 bases from V and 7 bases from J, with 19 bases in between. CDR3 size: 15 residues. The CDR3 DNA is TGCGCCAGCAGCCAGCGGGACCGATCCTTAGGTGAGCAGTACTTC. Translated, it gives CASSQRDRSLGEQYF.

This clonotype was observed many times. The chain carries TRBV19 and TRBJ1-2; 9 bases fit TRBD1. CDR1 is LNHDA and CDR2 is SQIVND in the germline V gene (reference sequence). The V and J ends lost 1 base and 5 bases, in that order; junction bases with no gene match: 5. The CDR3 covers 15 residues. The CDR3 DNA is TGTGCCAGTAGTATAGTGGGACAGGGCTTATATGGCTACACCTTC. Protein sequence: CASSIVGQGLYGYTF.

This clonotype was counted ten times or more. CDR3 DNA: TGTGCCAGCAGCTCCCGGCGGGGGACAGAGACCCAGTACTTC. Its translation: CASSSRRGTETQYF. The rearrangement joins TRBV5-6 to TRBJ2-5; 7 nucleotides line up with TRBD2. V was pared by 3 bases and J by 4 bases, with 6 bases of the junction left unmatched. The CDR3 length is 14 residues. Germline CDR1 SGHDT, CDR2 YYEEEE.

This clonotype turned up a few times. One end of the junction is discordant with germline, which a read error may explain. The chain employs TRBV6-1 and TRBJ1-1; D remains ambiguous. Germline V gene lookup returns CDR1 MNHNS and CDR2 SASEGT. The CDR3 is 9 amino acids. CDR3 sequence reads: CASSEPTAF. In DNA, the CDR3 is TGTGCCAGCAGTGAGCCCACCGCGTTT.

The table lists this clonotype with many counts. This chain connects TRBV6-2 or TRBV6-3 to TRBJ2-5; D is undetermined. V was trimmed by 8 bases and J by 2 bases, leaving 9 bases between them. Looked up from germline, CDR1 is MNHEY and CDR2 is SVGEGT. The CDR3 runs 12 residues. The CDR3, as DNA: TGTGCCAGCCACGACTGGCAAGAGACCCAGTACTTC. Protein sequence: CASHDWQETQYF.

The table lists this clonotype with many counts. Here the CDR3 reads CSVELVDRDVLFF. The DNA for the CDR3 is TGCAGCGTTGAACTGGTGGACAGGGATGTTCTGTTCTTC. This rearrangement joins TRBV29-1 to TRBJ2-1; 8 bases are shared with TRBD1. The germline V gene has CDR1 SQVTM and CDR2 ANQGSEA. This CDR3 contains 13 residues. V lost 2 bases to trimming and J lost 15 bases; unmatched junction nucleotides: 12.

In its sample, this clonotype was seen many times. The CDR3: CASSIRDSPLYEQYF. In nucleotides, the CDR3 is TGTGCCAGTAGTATCCGGGACAGCCCCCTCTACGAGCAGTACTTC. The rearrangement uses TRBV19 and TRBJ2-7; 7 bases are a match to TRBD1. Per the germline V gene, CDR1 is LNHDA and CDR2 is SQIVND (reference sequence). CDR3 length equals 15 residues. The V gene end was trimmed by 3 bases and the J gene end by 3 bases; junction bases not matched to a gene: 8. The full variable domain, completed using reference TRBV19 and TRBJ2-7, is DGGITQSPKYLFRKEGQNVTLSCEQNLNHDAMYWYRQDPGQGLRLIYYSQIVNDFQKGDIAEGYSVSREKKESFPLTVTSAQKNPTAFYLCASSIRDSPLYEQYFGPGTRLTVT.

This clonotype was found a few times. One end of the junction does not line up with germline, which may come from a read error. V and J are TRBV19 and TRBJ1-2; D is unresolved. There are 13 residues in the CDR3. Germline V gene sequence: CDR1 LNHDA, CDR2 SQIVND (reference sequence). Here the CDR3 DNA reads TGTGCCAGTAGTATAGCCCTCGGCCTTGGACCCTTCTTC. It yields the protein CASSIALGLGPFF. Combining the CDR3 with reference TRBV19 and TRBJ1-2 gives the whole variable domain DGGITQSPKYLFRKEGQNVTLSCEQNLNHDAMYWYRQDPGQGLRLIYYSQIVNDFQKGDIAEGYSVSREKKESFPLTVTSAQKNPTAFYLCASSIALGLGPFFGSGTRLTVV.